This TCR beta chain was profiled in a study of human T cells and chemical hapten exposure. Each cDNA molecule in the library carried unique molecular identifiers. Each CDR3 protein is one row after TCRdb ran MiXCR on the RACE reads. The repertoire has under 65,000 distinct CDR3 sequences, about 10% of them found once; the top ten carry around 4.3%. This clonotype was recorded at least ten times. Time point: patch test 1, 2 weeks after DPC sensitization. This sample's treatment: therapeutic diphenylcyclopropenone sensitization with weekly scalp DPC. Blood was collected ahead of every patch test applied. The study extracted total RNA from unfractionated whole blood. This CDR3 spans 16 amino acids. V was clipped by 5 bases and J by 4 bases, with 17 bases between them.

The sequence was obtained from a woman aged 45 to 65 with alopecia areata. Some clones in this sample may be carry-over from other donors' samples. The specimen was whole blood, collected in connection with sensitization to the hapten diphenylcyclopropenone (DPC). The gene calls are TRBV12-3 or TRBV12-4 and TRBJ2-2; D perhaps matches TRBD1 (5 bases). CDR3 residues: CASSLIQGPSTGELFF. CDR3 sequence (DNA): TGTGCCAGCAGTCTCATCCAGGGCCCAAGCACCGGGGAGCTGTTTTTT.